The clone carrying this T cell receptor (beta chain) was found once. As yet, its antigen is unknown. The time point: week 35, safety follow-up. Doses consisted of 300 ug of mutant IDH1 20-mer peptide each, paired with topical imiquimod. Scheduled for weeks 1, 3, 5, 7, 11, 15, 19 and 23, eight vaccinations were given to patients. The table came from immunoSEQ multiplex PCR; TCRdb's copy has only in-frame clones and leaves some out. Here the sample spans about 50,000 clones, 92% being singletons. CDR3 size: 14 residues. Germline trimming cut 2 bases from V and 4 bases from J; bases unmatched to any gene: 4. Germline V gives CDR1 KGHSH, CDR2 LQKENI. The sample originates from a study of a mutant IDH1 vaccine in newly diagnosed glioma.

J is TRBJ1-2 and V is TRBV18; TRBD1 matches 7 bases. The sample here was PBMCs, taken from a glioma patient whose treatment included an IDH1 peptide vaccine. This sequence was found in a man aged 50 to 60 with glioma. The CDR3 spells CASSPGTEFYGYTF. Here the CDR3 DNA reads TGTGCCAGCTCACCAGGGACAGAGTTCTATGGCTACACCTTC. Together with reference TRBV18 and TRBJ1-2, the CDR3 gives the full variable domain: NAGVMQNPRHLVRRRGQEARLRCSPMKGHSHVYWYRQLPEEGLKFMVYLQKENIIDESGMPKERFSAEFPKEGPSILRIQQVVRGDSAAYFCASSPGTEFYGYTFGSGTRLTVV.